This note documents a single TCR beta chain sequence. The antigen is undetermined. The entry originates in a study of T cell responses to AZD1222 COVID-19 vaccine. The protocol was immunoSEQ multiplex PCR, while the TCRdb copy is restricted to in-frame clones and leaves out a portion. The sample lists about 140,000 clones; 85% to 95% were seen once. Whole-study findings and limits: There were mostly white British donors and more females than males, and clonal diversity was possibly underestimated.

This CDR3 comprises 14 residues. V gave up 8 bases and J gave up 0 bases, with 10 bases separating them. CDR1 MNHEY and CDR2 SVGAGI come from the germline V gene. V is TRBV6-5 and J is TRBJ1-4; no definite D call. The source was peripheral blood, collected on day 0 of MenACWY control vaccination. This clonotype was sampled from an adult in good health. The CDR3 DNA is TGTGCCAGCTTGGGTACTGCAACTAATGAAAAACTGTTTTTT. Protein sequence: CASLGTATNEKLFF.